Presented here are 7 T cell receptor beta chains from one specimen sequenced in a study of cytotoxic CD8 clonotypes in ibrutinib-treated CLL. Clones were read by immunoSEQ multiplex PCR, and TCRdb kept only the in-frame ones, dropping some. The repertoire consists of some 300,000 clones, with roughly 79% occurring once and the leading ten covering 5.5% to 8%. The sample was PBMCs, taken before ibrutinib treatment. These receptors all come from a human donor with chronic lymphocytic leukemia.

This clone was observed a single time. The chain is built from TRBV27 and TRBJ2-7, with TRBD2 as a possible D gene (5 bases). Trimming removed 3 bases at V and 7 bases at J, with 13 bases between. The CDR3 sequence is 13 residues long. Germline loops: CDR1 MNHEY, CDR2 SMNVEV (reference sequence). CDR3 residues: CASSFGPTGEQYF. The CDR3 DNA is TGTGCCAGCAGTTTTGGGCCCACGGGAGAGCAGTACTTC.

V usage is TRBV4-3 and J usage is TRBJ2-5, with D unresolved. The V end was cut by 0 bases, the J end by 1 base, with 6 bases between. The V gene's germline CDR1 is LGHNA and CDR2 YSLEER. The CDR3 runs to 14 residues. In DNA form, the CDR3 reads TGCGCCAGCAGCCAAGATAAGTTCCAAGAGACCCAGTACTTC. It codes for CASSQDKFQETQYF.

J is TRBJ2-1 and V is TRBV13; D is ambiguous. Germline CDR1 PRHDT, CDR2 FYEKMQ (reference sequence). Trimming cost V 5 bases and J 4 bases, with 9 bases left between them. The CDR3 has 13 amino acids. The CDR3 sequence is CASSPGPYNEQFF. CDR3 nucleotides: TGTGCCAGCAGCCCAGGACCATACAATGAGCAGTTCTTC.

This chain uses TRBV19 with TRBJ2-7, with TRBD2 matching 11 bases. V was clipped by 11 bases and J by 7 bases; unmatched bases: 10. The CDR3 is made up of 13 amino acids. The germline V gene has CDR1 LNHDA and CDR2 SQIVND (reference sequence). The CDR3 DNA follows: TGTGCCGGCAGACTAGCGGGAATGAGGGAGCAGTACTTC. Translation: CAGRLAGMREQYF.

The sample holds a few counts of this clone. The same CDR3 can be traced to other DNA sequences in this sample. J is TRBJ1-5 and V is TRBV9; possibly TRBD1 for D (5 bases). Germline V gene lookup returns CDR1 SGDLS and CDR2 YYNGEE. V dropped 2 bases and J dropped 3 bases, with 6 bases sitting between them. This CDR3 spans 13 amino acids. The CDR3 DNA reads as TGTGCCAGCAGCGTGGGGGACAATCAGCCCCAGCATTTT. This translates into CASSVGDNQPQHF.

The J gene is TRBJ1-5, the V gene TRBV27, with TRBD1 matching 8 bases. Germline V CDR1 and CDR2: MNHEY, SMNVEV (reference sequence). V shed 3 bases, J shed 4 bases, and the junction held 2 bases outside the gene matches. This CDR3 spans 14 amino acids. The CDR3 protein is CASSFYRGNQPQHF. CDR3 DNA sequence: TGTGCCAGCAGTTTCTACAGGGGGAATCAGCCCCAGCATTTT.

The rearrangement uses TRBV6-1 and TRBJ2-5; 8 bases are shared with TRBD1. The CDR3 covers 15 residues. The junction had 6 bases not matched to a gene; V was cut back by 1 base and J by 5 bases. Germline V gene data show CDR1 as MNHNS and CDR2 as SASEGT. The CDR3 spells CASSEEGRGRETQYF. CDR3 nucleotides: TGTGCCAGCAGTGAAGAGGGCAGGGGGCGGGAGACCCAGTACTTC.